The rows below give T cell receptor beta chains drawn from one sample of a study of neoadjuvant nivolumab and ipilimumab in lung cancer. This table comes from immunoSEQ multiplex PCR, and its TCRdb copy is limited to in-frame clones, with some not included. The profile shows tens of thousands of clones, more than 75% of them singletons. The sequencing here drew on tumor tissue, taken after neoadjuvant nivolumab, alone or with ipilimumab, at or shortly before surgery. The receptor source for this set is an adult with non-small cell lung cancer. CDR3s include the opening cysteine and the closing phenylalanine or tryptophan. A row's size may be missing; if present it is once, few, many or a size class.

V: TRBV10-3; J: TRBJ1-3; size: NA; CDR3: CAIIDGSSGNTIYF
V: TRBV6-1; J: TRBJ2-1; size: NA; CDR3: CASDNSAYNEQFF
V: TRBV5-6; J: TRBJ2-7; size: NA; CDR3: CASSSGLAGGEGQYF
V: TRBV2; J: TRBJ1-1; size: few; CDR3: CARAGTGGLSFF
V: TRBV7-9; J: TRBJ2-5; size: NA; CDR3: CASSQRGQETQYF
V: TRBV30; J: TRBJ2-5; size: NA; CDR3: CAWSVGGYQETQYF
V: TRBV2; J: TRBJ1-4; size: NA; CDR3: CASSAGREAATNEKLFF
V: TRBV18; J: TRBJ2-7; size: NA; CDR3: CASSPPAGGGSYEQYF
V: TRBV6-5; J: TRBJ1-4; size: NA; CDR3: CASQGGTNEKLFF
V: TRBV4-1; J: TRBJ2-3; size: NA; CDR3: CASSPSGGSTDTQYF
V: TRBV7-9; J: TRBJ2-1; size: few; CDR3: CASSWGPSSEQFF
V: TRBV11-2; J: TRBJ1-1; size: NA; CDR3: CASSFDRGSGTEAFF
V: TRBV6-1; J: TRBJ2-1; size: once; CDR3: CASSESPLGVAGYNEQFF
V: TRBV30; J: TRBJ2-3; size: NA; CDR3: CAWSGGTSGYTDTQYF
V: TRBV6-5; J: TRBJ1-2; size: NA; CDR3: CAGDSNYGYTF
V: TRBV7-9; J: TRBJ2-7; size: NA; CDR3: CASTTPGLVSYEQYF
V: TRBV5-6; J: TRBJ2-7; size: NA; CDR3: CASSLSGDPYEQYF
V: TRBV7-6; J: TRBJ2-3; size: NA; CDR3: CASSLGGGADTQYF
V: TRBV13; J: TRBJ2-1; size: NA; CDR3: CASSLGGRAYNEQFF
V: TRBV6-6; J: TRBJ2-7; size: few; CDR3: CASRTSSSYEQYF
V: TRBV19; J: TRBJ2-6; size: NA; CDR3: CASSATGGGANVLTF
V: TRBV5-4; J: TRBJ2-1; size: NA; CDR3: CASSGQGGDEQFF
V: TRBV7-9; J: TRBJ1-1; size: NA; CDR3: CASSPRTGALSTEAFF
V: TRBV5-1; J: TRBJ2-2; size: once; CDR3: CASSTTRTGNTGELFF
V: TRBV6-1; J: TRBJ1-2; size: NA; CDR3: CASSRDTADGYTF
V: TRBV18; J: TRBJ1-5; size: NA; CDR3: CASSPGTGHQPQHF
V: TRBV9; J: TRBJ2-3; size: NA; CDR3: CASSILAGTGGSTDTQYF
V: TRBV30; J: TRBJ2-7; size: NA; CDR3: CAWSGRGVYEQYF
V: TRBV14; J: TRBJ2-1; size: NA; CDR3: CASSQGGRGLMDEQFF
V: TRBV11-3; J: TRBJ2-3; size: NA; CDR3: CASSRQGDTQYF
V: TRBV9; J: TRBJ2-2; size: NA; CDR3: CASRVEPVGTGELFF
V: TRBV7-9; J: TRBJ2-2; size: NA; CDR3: CASSFGTGELFF
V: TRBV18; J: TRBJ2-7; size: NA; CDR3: CASSTGLNDEQYF
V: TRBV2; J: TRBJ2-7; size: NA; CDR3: CAGQGERYEQYF
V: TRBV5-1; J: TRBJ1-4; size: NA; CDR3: CASSLAGGVNEKLFF
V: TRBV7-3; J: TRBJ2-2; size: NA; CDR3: CASSLRNRGNTGELFF